The clone carrying this TCR beta chain has a single count. The CDR3 extends over 14 amino acids. Trimming removed 6 bases at V and 3 bases at J, with 14 bases between. Germline assignment: CDR1 LNHNV and CDR2 YYDKDF (reference sequence). The test was conducted at deep level. The authors loaded around 220 ng DNA, around 30,000 T cell genomes, into sorted-subset replicate PCRs. Sequencing used immunoSEQ multiplex PCR; TCRdb keeps in-frame clones, though not all of them. The sample records about 2.4 million clones, approximately 94% being singletons. The data were taken from a study of shared clonotypes between healthy human individuals. Study context: For every donor, three CD4 naive, three CD4 memory, two CD8 naive and one CD8 memory plates were used.

The receptor's source is a man younger than 35 in good health. Some clones in this sample may be carry-over from other donors' samples. The sequenced sample was naive CD4+ T cells from PBMCs. Subset defined: CD45RA+ positively selected. The V and J genes are TRBV15 and TRBJ1-1; tentative D call: TRBD1 (6 bases). The CDR3 DNA reads TGTGCCACCAGGGGGGGCCACCTGTACACTGAAGCTTTCTTT. As protein: CATRGGHLYTEAFF.